This entry features one TCR beta chain sequence. The antigen remains unidentified. The data originate from a study of cytomegalovirus exposure and HLA in healthy donors. Broader study findings: In a later analysis, V- and J-gene trimming of beta chains associated with a DCLRE1C missense variant, replicated independently. There were some public TCRs occurring in many donors, but most TCR sequences were rare.

The PCR contained 60 Vbeta and 13 Jbeta primers. Sequencing was performed with immunoSEQ multiplex PCR; in TCRdb, only in-frame clones are kept and a portion is missing. The sample has around 130,000 clones, 75% seen once; the top ten hold just under 3%. The CDR3 sequence is 15 residues long. Germline CDR1 MDHEN, CDR2 SYDVKM. Trimming cost V 2 bases and J 8 bases; bases outside gene matches: 7. The chain uses TRBV28 and TRBJ1-2, with 11 bases aligning to TRBD1. The sample consisted of PBMCs. This clonotype was obtained from a woman aged 40 to 49 in good health and CMV-seropositive. CDR3 residues: CASSLGGQGVDGYTF. The CDR3 nucleotides read TGTGCCAGCAGTTTAGGGGGACAGGGGGTCGACGGCTACACCTTC.